This T cell receptor beta chain was observed in a study of circulating and synovial CD4+ cells in juvenile arthritis. Study-level findings and limits: Shared-clonotype fractions with synovium likely underestimate full repertoire overlap. Bulk blood CD4 samples held at least an order of magnitude more or fewer genomes than CPL. Circulating pathogenic-like lymphocytes shared a substantially higher fraction of CDR3 sequences with synovium than bulk blood.

The CDR3 loop spans 12 amino acids. CDR1 is SGHTA, CDR2 FQGNSA, per germline. Trimming took 5 bases from V and 7 from J, leaving 11 bases between them. Sequenced by immunoSEQ multiplex PCR; TCRdb stores in-frame clones only, minus some. The top ten hold about 3.1% of the sample, which has fewer than 40,000 clones, 90% to 95% seen once. As to this clone: Its antigen is undetermined.

V usage is TRBV7-2 and J usage is TRBJ1-1; TRBD1 is a possible D gene (5 bases). The TCR comes from a human donor with juvenile idiopathic arthritis. Sequencing input: CD4+ T cells from blood. CDR3 DNA sequence: TGTGCCAGCAGCCAGCAGGGAGGTGAAGCTTTCTTT. The encoded protein is CASSQQGGEAFF.